One T cell receptor beta chain is described in this entry. Its binding antigen is unknown. One base away there is no much larger clone; base qualities are not given. The data derive from a study of blood T cell repertoires in COVID-19 (dated by TCRdb to about 2020). At the level of the whole study: Samples from collaborators originated in the United States, Italy and Spain and spanned both the acute and convalescent phases of COVID-19. The material from the prospective study consisted of cDNA or gDNA derived from T cells, B-cell-depleted T cells, or PBMCs. Deeply sampled blood TCRbeta repertoires from subjects exposed to, actively infected with, or recovered from COVID-19 were included in the dataset. The repertoires were made available in a free public database intended to serve as a resource for research on the immune response to SARS-CoV-2. Samples were obtained from the ongoing ImmuneRACE study (first 160 participants) and from 1,254 subjects provided by 6 global collaborators. A de-identified subject ID, COVID-19 status, age in years and sex were almost always included in the sample metadata. Where HLA class I and class II types were available, the types were taken from metadata supplied by the sample provider, not from assay-based typing.

Broader findings and caveats from the paper: Clinical and demographic metadata were provided uncurated, with the amount varying by source and participant.

Trimming costs V 5 bases and J 2 bases, and their ends lie 13 bases apart. Based on the germline V gene, the CDR1 and CDR2 sequences are SGHNT and YENEEA. From the cysteine through the phenylalanine, the CDR3 covers 16 amino acids. Here the CDR3 DNA is all that survives: 48 bases in frame from base 1. Each collaborating institution followed its own protocols to collect whole blood in K2EDTA tubes. For TCRbeta analysis, collaborators shipped samples in one of three forms: frozen whole blood, isolated PBMCs, or DNA extracted from either of those sample types. TCRbeta CDR3 regions were amplified from genomic DNA by means of the immunoSEQ Assay, a bias-controlled multiplex PCR. The paper's processing steps were these. The number of nucleated cells in each sample was estimated by amplification of reference gene primers within the assay. Sequence reads were collapsed and filtered to measure the absolute abundance of every unique TCRbeta CDR3 rearrangement. Productive Simpson clonality was computed per sample as the square root of Simpson's diversity index over productive rearrangements. TCRdb's version of the immuneACCESS table is confined to in-frame rearrangements and falls short of the full clone set. An unresolved V gene accounts for under half of the shortfall where checked; the remainder is of unknown origin. V and J calls and clone size come straight from that table; D and trimming were deduced from the DNA. The sample table holds 150,000 to 200,000 clones, of which roughly nine tenths were seen once. The top ten hold more than 0.7% of the sample.

The chain couples TRBV11-3 to TRBJ2-6, with a tentative D gene TRBD2 over 7 matching bases. This receptor was identified in a woman aged 70-85 years with acute or convalescent COVID-19. The sequencing sample was made of peripheral blood. CDR3 sequence: CASSPRGGAGANVLTF. The DNA is as follows: TGTGCCAGCAGCCCTAGGGGGGGGGCTGGGGCCAACGTCCTGACTTTC.